The 6 T cell receptor beta chains in this list originate from one sample, sequenced in a study of CD8 T cells in ankylosing spondylitis. One entry per CDR3 protein, called by TCRdb with MiXCR from the 5' RACE reads. This sample has fewer than 200,000 distinct CDR3 sequences, with approximately 18% found just once. The specimen sequenced was blood, either unsorted or a sorted T cell fraction (not recorded which). The receptors were gathered from a male donor aged 10-29 years with ankylosing spondylitis or in good health (not recorded which).

This clonotype was detected ten times or more. The chain has TRBV20-1 and TRBJ2-3; D unresolved. The germline gives CDR1 DFQATT, CDR2 SNEGSKA (reference sequence). V lost 5 bases to trimming and J lost 9 bases, with 18 bases between them. The CDR3 is 13 amino acids. CDR3 loop: CSAQGRDGWTQYF. The CDR3 DNA reads as TGCAGTGCTCAAGGTCGCGACGGCTGGACGCAGTATTTT.

This clonotype has at least ten counts. Here the CDR3 reads CATAPRGLSNQPQHF. CDR3 nucleotide sequence: TGTGCCACGGCCCCTCGGGGATTGAGCAATCAGCCCCAGCATTTT. The chain is built from TRBV10-3 and TRBJ1-5, with D unclear. V was pared by 10 bases and J by 1 base, with 17 bases between. This CDR3 spans 15 amino acids. The germline gives CDR1 ENHRY, CDR2 SYGVKD.

This clonotype was counted a few times. The CDR3 reads CSATSSHKLENEQFF. The CDR3 DNA reads TGCAGTGCTACCTCTAGCCACAAGCTGGAGAATGAGCAGTTCTTC. This chain joins TRBV20-1 and TRBJ2-1; D might be TRBD2 (5 bases). Trimming removed 4 bases at V and 7 bases at J, with 20 bases between. This CDR3 has 15 amino acids. CDR1 is DFQATT, CDR2 SNEGSKA, per germline (reference sequence).

Many counts were recorded for this clonotype. The genes are TRBV7-2 and TRBJ2-1; tentative D call: TRBD2 (5 bases). CDR3 length equals 13 residues. CDR1 is SGHTA and CDR2 is FQGNSA in the germline V gene. V lost 4 bases to trimming and J lost 9 bases, with 13 bases between them. The CDR3 loop is CASSSTRQVEQFF. In DNA form, the CDR3 reads TGTGCCAGCAGCTCCACTAGGCAGGTTGAGCAGTTCTTC.

This clonotype was counted ten times or more. The chain has TRBV6-2 or TRBV6-3 and TRBJ2-7; 11 nucleotides match TRBD2. V was pared by 6 bases and J by 0 bases, with 10 bases of the junction left unmatched. Germline V lookup: CDR1 MNHEY, CDR2 SVGEGT. The CDR3 is made up of 17 amino acids. The DNA of the CDR3 is TGTGCCAGCAGAAGCGCCGGGACTAGCGGCCTCTCCTACGAGCAGTACTTC. Residues: CASRSAGTSGLSYEQYF.

This clonotype was seen many times. The chain employs TRBV11-3 and TRBJ2-2; no reliable D call. This CDR3 is built from 14 residues. CDR1 SGHNT and CDR2 YENEEA come from the germline V gene. Between the trimmed V and J ends, which lost 4 bases and 3 bases, there was a span of 9 bases. This CDR3 reads CASSSTPDTGELFF. In DNA form, the CDR3 reads TGTGCCAGCAGCTCGACTCCGGACACCGGGGAGCTGTTTTTT.